A single sample is the source of the 15 T cell receptor beta chains below, sequenced in a study of patients and donors after allogeneic stem cell transplantation. TCRdb re-derived calls from the RT-PCR reads in MiXCR, one entry per CDR3 protein. The sample includes 90,000 to 130,000 distinct CDR3 sequences, less than 45% of them seen just once. Input material: blood, either unsorted or a sorted T cell fraction (not recorded which). Receptors were obtained from a human donor who was either an allogeneic HSCT recipient or a stem cell or donor lymphocyte infusion donor (not recorded which). It is not recorded whose cells these are; they may come from a transplant donor.

This rearrangement joins TRBV6-5 to TRBJ2-1; D remains ambiguous. This CDR3 is 15 amino acids long. V lost 7 bases and J lost 0, with 13 bases in between. Germline V gene sequence: CDR1 MNHEY, CDR2 SVGAGI. The CDR3 sequence: CASNPTPNSYNEQFF. CDR3 coding DNA: TGTGCCAGCAATCCGACTCCCAACTCCTACAATGAGCAGTTCTTC.

This clonotype was seen a few times. The rearrangement uses TRBV7-2 and TRBJ1-6, with D perhaps matching TRBD1 (6 bases). Germline V gene data show CDR1 as SGHTA and CDR2 as FQGNSA. This CDR3 comprises 16 residues. V was cut by 5 bases and J by 5 bases, with 16 bases left in between. The CDR3 DNA sequence: TGTGCCAGCAGCCTACAGGGACCCGAGAATAATTCACCCCTCCACTTT. Residues: CASSLQGPENNSPLHF. Drawing the rest from reference TRBV7-2 and TRBJ1-6, the complete variable domain is GAGVSQSPSNKVTEKGKDVELRCDPISGHTALYWYRQSLGQGLEFLIYFQGNSAPDKSGLPSDRFSAERTGGSVSTLTIQRTQQEDSAVYLCASSLQGPENNSPLHFGNGTRLTVT.

This clonotype was detected a few times. The V and J genes are TRBV28 and TRBJ2-3, with 8 positions matching TRBD2. The CDR3 is 15 residues long. J was trimmed by 2 bases and V by 5 bases; bases with no gene match: 6. Germline V CDR1 and CDR2: MDHEN, SYDVKM. The CDR3 sequence is CASSPLAGVTDTQYF. CDR3 in DNA: TGTGCCAGCAGTCCTCTAGCGGGCGTCACAGATACGCAGTATTTT.

This clonotype was seen a handful of times. The rearrangement links TRBV12-3 or TRBV12-4 to TRBJ1-1; possible D gene TRBD1, 5 bases. The CDR3 extends over 12 amino acids. Trimming removed 5 bases from V and 9 bases from J, with 13 bases in between. The CDR3 DNA reads TGTGCCAGCAGTCCGGGACTCTACCAAGCTTTCTTT. Its protein product is CASSPGLYQAFF.

V and J are TRBV7-2 and TRBJ2-1; D is uncertain. CDR1 is SGHTA, CDR2 FQGNSA, per germline. The CDR3 has 13 residues. The V gene lost 2 bases and the J gene lost 10 bases, with 12 bases spanning the gap. The DNA of the CDR3 is TGTGCCAGCAGCTTAATGTACGACTCCGAGCAGTTCTTC. Translating gives CASSLMYDSEQFF.

The chain uses TRBV4-2 and TRBJ1-1; D unclear. Trimming pared 4 bases from V and 2 bases from J, leaving 14 bases between. The germline V gene encodes CDR1 LGHNA and CDR2 YNFKEQ. CDR3 length equals 15 residues. CDR3 nucleotides: TGTGCCAGCAGCCTCGAGACGGGATTTAACACTGAAGCTTTCTTT. This codes for CASSLETGFNTEAFF.

This clonotype was detected many times. V and J are TRBV11-2 and TRBJ2-1, with 11 positions matching TRBD2. V dropped 4 bases and J dropped 4; count of bases not matched to a gene: 9. The germline gives CDR1 SGHAT, CDR2 FQNNGV. The CDR3 is 17 residues long. The CDR3 nucleotides are TGTGCCAGCAGCTCCGGGACTAGCGGCTATTTATACAATGAGCAGTTCTTC. This sequence encodes CASSSGTSGYLYNEQFF.

A few counts support this clonotype. The gene calls are TRBV10-3 and TRBJ2-1; the D gene is possibly TRBD2 (5 bases). CDR1 and CDR2 (germline): ENHRY, SYGVKD. The CDR3 contains 12 residues. The CDR3 bases are TGTGCTGTCGTGACTACCTACAATGAGCAGTTCTTC. Its translation is CAVVTTYNEQFF.

This chain uses TRBV7-2 with TRBJ2-2, with TRBD1 as a possible D gene (6 bases). There are 12 residues in the CDR3. CDR1 is SGHTA, CDR2 FQGNSA, per germline. Trimming cost V 5 bases and J 10 bases, with 11 bases left between them. The CDR3 loop is CASSPRQAELFF. CDR3 nucleotide sequence: TGTGCCAGCAGCCCGCGACAGGCGGAGCTGTTTTTT.

DNA for the CDR3: TGCGCCAGCACCCTTTCCGCCCGGAGCTCCTACGAGCAGTACTTC. Protein: CASTLSARSSYEQYF. The chain couples TRBV5-1 to TRBJ2-7; D is undetermined. Germline V CDR1 and CDR2: SGHRS, YFSETQ. Trimming took off 6 bases at V and 0 bases at J, with 16 bases between the two ends. The CDR3 is 15 residues long. The whole variable domain, filled in from reference TRBV5-1 and TRBJ2-7, reads KAGVTQTPRYLIKTRGQQVTLSCSPISGHRSVSWYQQTPGQGLQFLFEYFSETQRNKGNFPGRFSGRQFSNSRSEMNVSTLELGDSALYLCASTLSARSSYEQYFGPGTRLTVT.

The chain is built from TRBV7-2 and TRBJ2-6; perhaps TRBD1 as D (5 bases). The V end was cut by 3 bases, the J end by 1 base, with 7 bases between. Per germline, CDR1 SGHTA and CDR2 FQGNSA. This CDR3 spans 15 amino acids. The CDR3 protein is CASSLGQSGANVLTF. The CDR3 bases are TGTGCCAGCAGCTTGGGGCAGTCTGGGGCCAACGTCCTGACTTTC.

J is TRBJ2-2 and V is TRBV4-1; no definite D call. Trimming stripped 4 bases from V and 6 bases from J, with 18 bases between. CDR3 length equals 16 residues. The germline V gene has CDR1 MGHRA and CDR2 YSYEKL. The CDR3 bases are TGCGCCAGCAGCCGCCACCCCATTCCCCTCCCCGGGGAGCTGTTTTTT. This codes for CASSRHPIPLPGELFF.

The chain couples TRBV7-6 to TRBJ2-5; TRBD2 might be the D (5 bases). V was pared by 2 bases and J by 2 bases, with 15 bases between. Germline V gene sequence: CDR1 SGHVS, CDR2 FNYEAQ. The CDR3 spans 16 residues. This chain's CDR3 is CASSLKGWSGQETQYF. The CDR3 nucleotides are TGTGCCAGCAGCTTAAAAGGCTGGAGCGGTCAAGAGACCCAGTACTTC.

This clonotype was seen a few times. The V gene is TRBV20-1, the J gene TRBJ2-3; possibly TRBD1 or TRBD2 for D (5 bases each). Germline V lookup: CDR1 DFQATT, CDR2 SNEGSKA (reference sequence). The CDR3 has 16 amino acids. Trimming took off 0 bases at V and 4 bases at J, with 17 bases between the two ends. The CDR3 nucleotides read TGCAGTGCTAGAGAATCAGCTAGGAGAGGGGCAGATACGCAGTATTTT. It encodes CSARESARRGADTQYF.

The rearrangement joins TRBV6-2 or TRBV6-3 to TRBJ2-1; D call uncertain. The germline CDR1 and CDR2 sequences are MNHEY and SVGEGT. The V end lost 0 bases, the J end lost 5 bases, and 5 bases lay between the germline ends. This CDR3 comprises 13 residues. Here the CDR3 DNA reads TGTGCCAGCAGTTACTCGCGCAACAATGAGCAGTTCTTC. Its protein product is CASSYSRNNEQFF.